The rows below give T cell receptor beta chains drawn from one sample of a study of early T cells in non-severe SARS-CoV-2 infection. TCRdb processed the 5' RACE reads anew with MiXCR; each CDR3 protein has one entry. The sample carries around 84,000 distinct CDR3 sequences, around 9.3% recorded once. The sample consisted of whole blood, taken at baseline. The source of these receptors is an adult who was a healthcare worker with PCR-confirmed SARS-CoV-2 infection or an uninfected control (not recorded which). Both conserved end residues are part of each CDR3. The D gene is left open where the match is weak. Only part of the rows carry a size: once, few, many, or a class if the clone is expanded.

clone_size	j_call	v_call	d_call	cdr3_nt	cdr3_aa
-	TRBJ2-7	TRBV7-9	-	TGTGCCAGCAGCGGGGGGGACACCTCCCACGAGCAGTACTTC	CASSGGDTSHEQYF
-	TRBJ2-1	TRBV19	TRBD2	TGTGCCAGCACTGAGGGACTAGCGGGAGTCAATGAGCAGTTCTTC	CASTEGLAGVNEQFF
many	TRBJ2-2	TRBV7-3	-	TGTGCCAGCAGCTCGTTCGGCGGGCCTACCGGGGAGCTGTTTTTT	CASSSFGGPTGELFF
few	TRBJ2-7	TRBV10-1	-	TGCGCCAGCAGTGAAGGGCGAAACGGCTACGAGCAGTACTTC	CASSEGRNGYEQYF
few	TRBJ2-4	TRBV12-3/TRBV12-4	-	TGTGCCAGCAGTTTCACGGGACAACTACTAGCCAAAAACATTCAGTACTTC	CASSFTGQLLAKNIQYF
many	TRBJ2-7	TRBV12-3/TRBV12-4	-	TGTGCCAGCAGTTTAGGGGACTCCTACGAGCAGTACTTC	CASSLGDSYEQYF
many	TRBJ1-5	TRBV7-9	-	TGTGCCAGCAGCTTTCCAGGGAGGGATCAGCCCCAGCATTTT	CASSFPGRDQPQHF
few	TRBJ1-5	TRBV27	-	TGTGCCAGCAGTTTAAGGGGTTTTGGCAATCAGCCCCAGCATTTT	CASSLRGFGNQPQHF
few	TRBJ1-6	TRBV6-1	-	TGTGCCAGCAATACCGAGCGTTTGGGGAGCCTCCACTTT	CASNTERLGSLHF
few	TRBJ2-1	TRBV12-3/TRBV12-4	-	TGTGCCAGCAGAGCCACAGGACTAAGCTCCTACAATGAGCAGTTCTTC	CASRATGLSSYNEQFF
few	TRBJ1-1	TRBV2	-	TGTGCCAACTCCCAGGGGTGGAGCACTGAAGCTTTCTTT	CANSQGWSTEAFF